This T cell receptor beta chain was retrieved from a study of cytomegalovirus exposure and HLA in healthy donors. Overall study context: Across around 400 genotyped donors, 65% to 90% landed in the Caucasian-associated ancestry cluster. Study-wide results and limits: Rarity characterized most TCR sequences, yet some public TCRs appeared in many donors. TCR beta V segments were, for the most part, productive about 87% or about 30% of the time in an earlier analysis.

On this clone itself: Its antigen is not known.

CDR1 and CDR2 (germline): SEHNR, FQNEAQ (reference sequence). After removal of 5 bases from V and 8 bases from J, the junction contained 14 bases not matched to a gene. CDR3 length equals 15 residues. This PCR relied on a set of 60 Vbeta primers and 13 Jbeta primers. Libraries were prepared by immunoSEQ multiplex PCR; TCRdb keeps only in-frame clonotypes and omits some of them. Of about 130,000 clones in the sample, around 70% were seen once. V usage is TRBV7-9 and J usage is TRBJ1-2, with TRBD1 matching 7 bases. The clonotype comes from a man aged 25 to 40 in good health and CMV-seronegative. Sequencing used PBMCs. CDR3 residues: CASSPSLTGAGGYTF. CDR3 nucleotides: TGTGCCAGCAGCCCAAGTCTTACAGGGGCGGGCGGCTACACCTTC.